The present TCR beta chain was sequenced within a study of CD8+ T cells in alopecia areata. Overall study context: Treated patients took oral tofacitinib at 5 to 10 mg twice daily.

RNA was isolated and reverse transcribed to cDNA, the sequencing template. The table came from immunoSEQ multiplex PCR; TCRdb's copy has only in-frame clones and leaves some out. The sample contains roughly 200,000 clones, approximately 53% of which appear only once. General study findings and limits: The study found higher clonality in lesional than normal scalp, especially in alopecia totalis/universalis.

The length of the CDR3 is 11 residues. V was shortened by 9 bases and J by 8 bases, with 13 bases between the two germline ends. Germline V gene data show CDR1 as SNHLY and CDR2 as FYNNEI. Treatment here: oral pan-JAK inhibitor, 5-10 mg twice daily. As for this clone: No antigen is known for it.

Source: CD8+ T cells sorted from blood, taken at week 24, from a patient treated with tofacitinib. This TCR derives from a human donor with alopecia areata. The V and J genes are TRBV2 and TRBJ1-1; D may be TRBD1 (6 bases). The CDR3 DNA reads TGTGCCAGATGGGGGGGGGCCGAAGCTTTCTTT. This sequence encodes CARWGGAEAFF.